This TCR beta chain derives from a study of blood T cell repertoires in COVID-19. For the study at large: The analysed material was cDNA or gDNA that came from T cells, B-cell-depleted T cells, or PBMCs.

Authors' data handling: Amplified reference gene primers provided the basis for estimating nucleated cell counts. Generated by immunoSEQ multiplex PCR, the TCRdb table keeps only in-frame clones and is missing some. V, J and clone size were drawn from that table, and D and trimming were deduced from the DNA. The sample yields roughly 360,000 clones, over 75% seen once. Ages ranged from roughly 18 to 100 years, with residence in around 24 US areas. Cohort placement rested on clinical history that participants reported themselves. Germline CDR1 and CDR2: SGHAT and FQNNGV. With V trimmed by 1 base and J by 2 bases, 1 base remained unmatched. The CDR3 extends over 14 amino acids.

This clonotype was sampled from a woman between 25 and 40 years old with acute COVID-19. The specimen sequenced was PBMCs or T cells enriched from blood (not recorded which). The rearrangement joins TRBV11-2 to TRBJ1-2, with TRBD1 identical over 7 bases. CDR3 sequence: CASSLGQGNYGYTF. The CDR3 nucleotides are TGTGCCAGCAGCTTAGGACAGGGAAACTATGGCTACACCTTC.